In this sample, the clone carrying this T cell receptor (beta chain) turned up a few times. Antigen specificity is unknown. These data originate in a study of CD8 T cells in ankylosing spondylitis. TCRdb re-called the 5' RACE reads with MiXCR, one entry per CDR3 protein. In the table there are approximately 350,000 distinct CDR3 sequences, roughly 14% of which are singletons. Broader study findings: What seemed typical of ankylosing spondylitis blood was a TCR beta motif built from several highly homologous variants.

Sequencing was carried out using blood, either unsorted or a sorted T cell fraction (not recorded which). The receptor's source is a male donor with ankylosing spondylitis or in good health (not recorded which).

The CDR3 is CAITGTGHTYEQYF. Here the CDR3 DNA reads TGTGCCATCACTGGGACAGGCCATACCTACGAGCAGTACTTC. This sequence joins TRBV10-3 and TRBJ2-7; 8 bases are a match to TRBD1. Per the germline V gene, CDR1 is ENHRY and CDR2 is SYGVKD. The CDR3 consists of 14 residues. J gave up 2 bases and V 7 bases, and 7 bases lay outside the gene matches.